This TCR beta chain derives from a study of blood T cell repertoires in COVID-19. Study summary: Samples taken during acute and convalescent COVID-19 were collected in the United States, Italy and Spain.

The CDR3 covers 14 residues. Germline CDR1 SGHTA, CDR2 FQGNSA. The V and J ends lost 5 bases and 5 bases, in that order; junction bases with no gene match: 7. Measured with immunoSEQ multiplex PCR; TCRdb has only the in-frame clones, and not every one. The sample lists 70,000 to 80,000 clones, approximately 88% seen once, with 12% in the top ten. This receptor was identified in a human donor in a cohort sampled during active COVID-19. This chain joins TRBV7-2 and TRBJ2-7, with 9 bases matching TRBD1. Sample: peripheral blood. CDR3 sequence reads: CASSPGQGKNEQYF. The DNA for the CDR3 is TGTGCCAGCAGCCCGGGACAGGGTAAGAACGAGCAGTACTTC.